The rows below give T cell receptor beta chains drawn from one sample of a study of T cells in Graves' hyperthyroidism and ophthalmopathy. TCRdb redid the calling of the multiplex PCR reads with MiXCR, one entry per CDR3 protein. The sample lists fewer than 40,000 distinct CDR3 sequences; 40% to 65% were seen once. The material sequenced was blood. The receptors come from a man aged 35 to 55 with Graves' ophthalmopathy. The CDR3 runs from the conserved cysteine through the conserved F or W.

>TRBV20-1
CSAPSQASTDTQYF
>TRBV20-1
CSAQSGTEAFF
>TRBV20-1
CSAMAGGYQETQYF
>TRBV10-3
CAISESWDGQPQHF
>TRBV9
CASSVELNTEAFF
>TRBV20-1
CSAKGTMKGEQFF
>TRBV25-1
CASSEPLAGVNEQFF
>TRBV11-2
CASSKDRVTGEQYF
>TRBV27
CASSQQGHGYTF
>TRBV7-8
CASRMTGLSTGEPQHF
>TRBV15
CATSRPGGAREQYF
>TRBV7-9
CASSGRPSGELFF
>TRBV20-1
CSARETGANVLTF
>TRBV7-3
CASSLWAGNEQFF
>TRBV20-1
CSATGDWETQYF
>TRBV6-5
CASSYSGGTNEKLFF
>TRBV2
CASSEVSSSYNSPLHF
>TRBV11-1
CASSLTSGGAHEQFF
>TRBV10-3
CAIAGQNEQYF
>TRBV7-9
CASSSTDRAGNTIYF
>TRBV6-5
CASSYAGWALKTQYF
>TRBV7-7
CASSLSGTSVSGELFF
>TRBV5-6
CASSFTGSGANILTF
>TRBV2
CASTSGGGSNEKLFF
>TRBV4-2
CASSQDRGFANYGYTF
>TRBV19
CASSISAGANYGYTEAFF
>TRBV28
CASSSIDRATDTQYF
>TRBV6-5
CASSPGMTYEQFF
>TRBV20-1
CSAETVHYGYTF
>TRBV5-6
CASSLAGTSNEQFF
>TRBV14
CASSLLTSGAQETQYF
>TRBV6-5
CASTSWGQGSGSLHF
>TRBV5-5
CASSLKGQGIVDNSPLHF
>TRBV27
CASSFYGGRSGEQYF
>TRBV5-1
CASIPRRSTEALF
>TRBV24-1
CATSDLVFFVGFPTKTDTQYF
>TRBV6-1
CASSTRQGAGNTIYF
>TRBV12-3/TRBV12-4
CASSKDRGETQYF
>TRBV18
CASSPWADNSPQHF
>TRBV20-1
CSASVGFDQPQHF
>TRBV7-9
CASSNSTAGEVLATNEKLFF
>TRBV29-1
CSESGATNEKLFF
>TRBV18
CASSPPETNTEAFF
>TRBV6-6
CASSYSVLRGLQETQYF